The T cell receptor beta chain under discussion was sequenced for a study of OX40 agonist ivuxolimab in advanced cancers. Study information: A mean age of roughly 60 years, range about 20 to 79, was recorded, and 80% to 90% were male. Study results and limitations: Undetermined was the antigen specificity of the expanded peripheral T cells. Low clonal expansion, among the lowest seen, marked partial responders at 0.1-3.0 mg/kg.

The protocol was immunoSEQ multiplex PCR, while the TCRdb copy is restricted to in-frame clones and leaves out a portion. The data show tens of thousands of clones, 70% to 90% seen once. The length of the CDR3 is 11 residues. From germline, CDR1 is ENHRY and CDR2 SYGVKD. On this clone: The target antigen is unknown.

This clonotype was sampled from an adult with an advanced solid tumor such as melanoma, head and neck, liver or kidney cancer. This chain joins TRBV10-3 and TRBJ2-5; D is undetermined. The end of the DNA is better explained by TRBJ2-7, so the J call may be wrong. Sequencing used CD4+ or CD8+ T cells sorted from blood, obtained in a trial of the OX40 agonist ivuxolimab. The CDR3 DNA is TGTGCCATCAGTGACCTCTACGAGCAGTACTTC. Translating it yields CAISDLYEQYF.